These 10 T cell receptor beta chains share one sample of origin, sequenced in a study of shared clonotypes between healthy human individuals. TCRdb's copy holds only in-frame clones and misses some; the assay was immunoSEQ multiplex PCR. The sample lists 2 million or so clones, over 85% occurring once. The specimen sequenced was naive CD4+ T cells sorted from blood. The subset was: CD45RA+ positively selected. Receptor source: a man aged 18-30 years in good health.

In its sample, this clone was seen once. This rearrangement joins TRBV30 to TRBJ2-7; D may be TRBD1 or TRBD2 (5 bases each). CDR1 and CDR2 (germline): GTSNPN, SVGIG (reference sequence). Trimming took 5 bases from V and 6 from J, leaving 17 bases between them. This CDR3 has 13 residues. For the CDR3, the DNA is TGTGCCTGGGACCGGGACGCGGGTTTCGAGCAGTACTTC. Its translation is CAWDRDAGFEQYF.

CDR3 sequence reads: CASSPMSDTQYF. CDR3 nucleotide sequence: TGTGCCAGCAGCCCCATGTCGGATACGCAGTATTTT. The rearrangement uses TRBV11-2 and TRBJ2-3, with unresolved D. The germline V gene encodes CDR1 SGHAT and CDR2 FQNNGV. The V end was cut by 5 bases, the J end by 6 bases, with 9 bases between. The CDR3 extends over 12 amino acids.

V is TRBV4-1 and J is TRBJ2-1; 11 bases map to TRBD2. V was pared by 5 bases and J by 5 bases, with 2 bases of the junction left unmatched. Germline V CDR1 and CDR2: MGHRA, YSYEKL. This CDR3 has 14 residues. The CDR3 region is CASSVLAGDNEQFF. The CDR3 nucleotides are TGCGCCAGCAGCGTACTAGCGGGGGACAATGAGCAGTTCTTC.

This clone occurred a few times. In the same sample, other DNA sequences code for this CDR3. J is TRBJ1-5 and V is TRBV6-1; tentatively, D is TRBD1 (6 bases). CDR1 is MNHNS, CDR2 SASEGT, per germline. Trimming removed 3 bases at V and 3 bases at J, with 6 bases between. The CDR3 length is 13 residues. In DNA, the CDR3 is TGTGCCAGCAGTGAGGGGGCCAATCAGCCCCAGCATTTT. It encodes CASSEGANQPQHF.

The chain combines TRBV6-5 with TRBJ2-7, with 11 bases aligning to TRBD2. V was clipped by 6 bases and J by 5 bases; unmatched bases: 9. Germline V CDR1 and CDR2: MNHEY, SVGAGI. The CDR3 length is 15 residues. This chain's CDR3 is CASRPIAGGPHEQYF. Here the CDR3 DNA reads TGTGCCAGCAGACCTATAGCGGGAGGGCCCCACGAGCAGTACTTC.

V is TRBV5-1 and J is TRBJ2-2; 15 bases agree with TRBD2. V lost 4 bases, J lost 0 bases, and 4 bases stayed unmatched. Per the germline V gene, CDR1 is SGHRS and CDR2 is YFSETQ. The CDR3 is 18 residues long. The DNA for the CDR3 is TGCGCCAGCAGCCCTCGGACTAGCGGGGGGGCGAACACCGGGGAGCTGTTTTTT. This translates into CASSPRTSGGANTGELFF.

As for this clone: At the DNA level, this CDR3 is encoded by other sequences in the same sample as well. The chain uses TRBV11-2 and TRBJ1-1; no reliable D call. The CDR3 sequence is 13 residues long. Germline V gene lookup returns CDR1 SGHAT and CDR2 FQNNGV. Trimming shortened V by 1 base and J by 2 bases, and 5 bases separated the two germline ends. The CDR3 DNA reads TGTGCCAGCAGCTTAGGCGTCAACACTGAAGCTTTCTTT. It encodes CASSLGVNTEAFF.

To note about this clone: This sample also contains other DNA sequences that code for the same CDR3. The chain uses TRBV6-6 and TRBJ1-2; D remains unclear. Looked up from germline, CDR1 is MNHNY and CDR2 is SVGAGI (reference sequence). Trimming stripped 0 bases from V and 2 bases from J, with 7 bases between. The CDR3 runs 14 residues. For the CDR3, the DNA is TGTGCCAGCAGTTACTCGACCGGGAACTATGGCTACACCTTC. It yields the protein CASSYSTGNYGYTF.

DNA of the CDR3: TGTGCCAGCAGTTCCCGGACGGACCATGAAGCTTTCTTT. Translating it yields CASSSRTDHEAFF. The gene calls are TRBV6-5 and TRBJ1-1; D unclear. The CDR3 sequence is 13 residues long. CDR1 is MNHEY and CDR2 is SVGAGI in the germline V gene. The V and J ends lost 4 bases and 7 bases respectively, with 13 bases between them.

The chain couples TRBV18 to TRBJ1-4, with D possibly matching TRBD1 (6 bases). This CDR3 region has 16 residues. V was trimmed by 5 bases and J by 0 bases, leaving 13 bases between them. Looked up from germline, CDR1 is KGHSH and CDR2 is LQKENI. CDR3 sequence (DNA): TGTGCCAGCTCAGTATCACAGGGAGCAACTAATGAAAAACTGTTTTTT. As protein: CASSVSQGATNEKLFF.